Listed below are T cell receptor beta chains from one sample, sequenced in a study of blood T cell repertoires in COVID-19. Sequencing was performed with immunoSEQ multiplex PCR; in TCRdb, only in-frame clones are kept and a portion is missing. There are approximately 180,000 clones in the sample; around 83% occur only once, and 13% to 15% lies in the top ten. Material: PBMCs or T cells enriched from blood (not recorded which). The receptors originated from a man aged 50-59 years who had recovered from COVID-19. The CDR3 runs from the conserved cysteine through the conserved F or W. A D gene is named only where the DNA matches it firmly. Rows give clone size only sometimes, using once, few, many, or a class for an expanded clone.

D: TRBD2
J: TRBJ2-7
V: TRBV29-1
size: .
DNA: TGCAGCGTTGAAGAAGGAGGGAGGGAAAGAGAGCAGTACTTC
CDR3: CSVEEGGREREQYF

D: TRBD1
J: TRBJ2-1
V: TRBV28
size: .
DNA: TGTGCCAGCAGTCTACCGGGACAGGAAGACTATGAGCAGTTCTTC
CDR3: CASSLPGQEDYEQFF

D: TRBD2
J: TRBJ2-3
V: TRBV7-8
size: .
DNA: TGTGCCAGCAGTTTAAAGAGTAGCGGGGGGGGCACAGATACGCAGTATTTT
CDR3: CASSLKSSGGGTDTQYF

D: TRBD1
J: TRBJ2-7
V: TRBV7-2
size: .
DNA: TGTGCCAGCAGCCTGGGGGACAGGGGCGGCGAGCAGTACTTC
CDR3: CASSLGDRGGEQYF

D: .
J: TRBJ1-3
V: TRBV2
size: .
DNA: TGTGCCAGCAGGGAAAGCCTTTGGGGGCGCAGAAGAAACACCATATATTTT
CDR3: CASRESLWGRRRNTIYF

D: TRBD1
J: TRBJ1-2
V: TRBV2
size: .
DNA: TGTGCCAGCATGACAGGGGCGGGAGTGGGCTACACCTTC
CDR3: CASMTGAGVGYTF

D: .
J: TRBJ1-2
V: TRBV5-1
size: .
DNA: TGCGCCAGCAGCGCGGACAGCGGACGGGGCTACACCTTC
CDR3: CASSADSGRGYTF

D: TRBD2
J: TRBJ2-1
V: TRBV11-3
size: .
DNA: TGTGCCAGCAGCCCTAAGGGACTAGCGGACAATGAGCAGTTCTTC
CDR3: CASSPKGLADNEQFF

D: .
J: TRBJ1-2
V: TRBV30
size: .
DNA: TGTGCCTGGAGTGTACAGGGAGCTAACTATGGCTACACCTTC
CDR3: CAWSVQGANYGYTF

D: .
J: TRBJ1-2
V: TRBV6-2/TRBV6-3
size: .
DNA: TGTGCCAGCAGTTGGACAGCGGCTGGCTACACCTTC
CDR3: CASSWTAAGYTF

D: .
J: TRBJ2-7
V: TRBV29-1
size: .
DNA: TGCAGCGTTGAACCCAGGAAAAACGAGCAGTACTTC
CDR3: CSVEPRKNEQYF

D: TRBD2
J: TRBJ2-3
V: TRBV24-1
size: .
DNA: TGTGCCACCAGTGATTTGTTCGGGGGGGATACGCAGTATTTT
CDR3: CATSDLFGGDTQYF

D: .
J: TRBJ1-1
V: TRBV6-5
size: .
DNA: TGTGCCAGCTGTTCTCAGGGTCACACTGAAGCTTTCTTT
CDR3: CASCSQGHTEAFF

D: .
J: TRBJ2-5
V: TRBV15
size: .
DNA: TGTGCCACCAGCAGAATCGGGAATGGAGGAGAGACCCAGTACTTC
CDR3: CATSRIGNGGETQYF

D: .
J: TRBJ1-2
V: TRBV29-1
size: few
DNA: TGCAGCGTTGAAAGCCGAACAGCTAACTATGGCTACACCTTC
CDR3: CSVESRTANYGYTF